The 27 T cell receptor beta chains in this list originate from one sample, sequenced in a study of tumor-infiltrating lymphocytes in primary liver carcinoma. Each 20-30 mg portion of unsorted bulk tissue served as the source for co-extraction of RNA and DNA. Total RNA (roughly 0.45 ug) served as template for TCR beta cDNA synthesis primed by a constant-region primer. Slightly modified ARM-PCR served as the procedure for the TCR beta libraries. These libraries came from three rounds of nested multiplex PCR. Investigators reported that the first two PCR rounds, at about 11 cycles each, used TRBV1-TRBV30 forward primers with a C-beta reverse primer. TCRdb itself ran the multiplex PCR reads through MiXCR, one entry per CDR3 protein. The repertoire includes fewer than 75,000 distinct CDR3 sequences, about two thirds of them detected once, and roughly 40% sits in the top ten. The sample was liver tumor tissue from sampling region 4. Subset indicated: tumor region T4, right-lateral pole. These TCRs come from a man between 40 and 49 years old with primary liver carcinoma and hepatitis B virus infection.

This clonotype was recorded only once. The genes are TRBV5-4 and TRBJ2-7, with 8 bases that match TRBD1. CDR1 and CDR2 from the germline V gene are SGHNT and YYREEE (reference sequence). Unmatched junction bases numbered 10, after V lost 3 bases and J lost 8 bases. The CDR3 sequence is 14 residues long. CDR3 protein: CASSSPGQGPKQYF. For the CDR3, the DNA is TGTGCCAGCAGCTCCCCTGGACAGGGCCCCAAGCAGTACTTC. The full variable domain, completed using reference TRBV5-4 and TRBJ2-7, is ETGVTQSPTHLIKTRGQQVTLRCSSQSGHNTVSWYQQALGQGPQFIFQYYREEENGRGNFPPRFSGLQFPNYSSELNVNALELDDSALYLCASSSPGQGPKQYFGPGTRLTVT.

This clonotype was seen ten or more times. This chain links TRBV5-1 with TRBJ2-3, with TRBD1 as a possible D gene (6 bases). V was trimmed by 1 base and J by 2 bases, leaving 17 bases between them. This CDR3 is 17 amino acids long. Germline V lookup: CDR1 SGHRS, CDR2 YFSETQ. This chain's CDR3 is CASSLIGDMSPTDTQYF. CDR3 coding DNA: TGCGCCAGCAGCTTGATTGGGGACATGAGCCCCACAGATACGCAGTATTTT.

Comment on this clonotype: A read error may explain this, as a much larger clone is one base away. The chain employs TRBV4-2 and TRBJ1-1; D is undetermined. The CDR3 extends over 11 amino acids. Germline CDR1 is LGHNA and CDR2 is YNFKEQ. DNA for the CDR3: TGTCCCAGCAGCCCGGGAATTGAAGCTTTCTTT. Translating it yields CPSSPGIEAFF.

With regard to this clonotype: It may be a read error: a sequence one base away is much more abundant. The chain combines TRBV30 with TRBJ1-1, with D tentatively TRBD1 (5 bases). Germline V CDR1 and CDR2: GTSNPN, SVGIG (reference sequence). CDR3 size: 13 residues. The CDR3 sequence is CACSGRGGTETFF. The CDR3 bases are TGTGCCTGTAGTGGAAGGGGAGGGACTGAAACTTTCTTT.

This clonotype was seen many times. The chain combines TRBV12-3 or TRBV12-4 with TRBJ2-1; tentative D call: TRBD2 (5 bases). V was shortened by 8 bases and J by 6 bases, with 14 bases between the two germline ends. The CDR3 runs 13 residues. As DNA, the CDR3 is TGTGCCAGCCAATTTGGCGGAGGCAATGAGCAGTTCTTC. It translates to CASQFGGGNEQFF.

Note on this clonotype: This may be a read error, as it is one base from a much larger clone. The chain joins TRBV20-1 to TRBJ2-5, with TRBD1 matching over 10 bases. Germline-derived CDR1 and CDR2 are DFQATT and SNEGSKA (reference sequence). The CDR3 sequence is 15 residues long. Trimming took 1 base from V and 5 from J; bases not matched to a gene: 7. The CDR3 loop is CSARAGQGPMETQYF. CDR3 sequence (DNA): TGCAGTGCTAGAGCGGGACAGGGGCCGATGGAGACCCAGTACTTC.

Details on this clonotype: This may be a read error, as it is one base from a much larger clone. The missing conserved phenylalanine or tryptophan at the end of this CDR3 makes a read error likely. V usage is TRBV29-1 and J usage is TRBJ1-1, with TRBD1 as a possible D gene (5 bases). From germline, CDR1 is SQVTM and CDR2 ANQGSEA. The germline V and J ends were trimmed by 5 bases and 5 bases, with 12 bases remaining between them. CDR3 length: 12 amino acids. CDR3 coding DNA: TGCAGCGTTCGATGGGGCGCGACTGAAGCTTTCATT. Its translation is CSVRWGATEAFI.

This clonotype was counted once. One junction end does not reproduce the germline sequence, and a read error may be involved. This chain links TRBV4-3 with TRBJ2-3; D unresolved. This CDR3 has 15 amino acids. CDR1 and CDR2 from the germline V gene are LGHNA and YSLEER. For the CDR3, the DNA is TGCACCAGCAACCAAGAAGGTAGCCGAGCAGATACGCAGTATTTT. It codes for CTSNQEGSRADTQYF.

Details on this clonotype: A much larger clone differs from this one at a single base, so this may be a read error. The chain couples TRBV20-1 to TRBJ2-2; D gene uncertain. Germline V lookup: CDR1 DFQATT, CDR2 SNEGSKA (reference sequence). The CDR3 spans 14 residues. Trimming removed 0 bases at V and 3 bases at J, with 8 bases between. The CDR3 protein is CSAREGSHTGELFF. CDR3 DNA: TGCAGTGCTAGAGAAGGGTCCCACACCGGGGAGCTGTTTTTT.

As for this clonotype: A much bigger clone sits one base away, suggesting this may be a read error. The chain uses TRBV11-2 and TRBJ2-3, with no clear D. Germline V CDR1 and CDR2: SGHAT, FQNNGV. The CDR3 sequence is 12 residues long. CDR3 sequence reads: CASSPWADTHYF. CDR3 nucleotides: TGTGCCAGCAGCCCCTGGGCGGATACGCACTATTTT. The whole variable domain, remainder taken from reference TRBV11-2 and TRBJ2-3, is EAGVAQSPRYKIIEKRQSVAFWCNPISGHATLYWYQQILGQGPKLLIQFQNNGVVDDSQLPKDRFSAERLKGVDSTLKIQPAKLEDSAVYLCASSPWADTHYFGPGTRLTVL.

Of note for this clonotype: Mismatch with germline at one junction end may stem from a read error. The chain employs TRBV11-1 and TRBJ1-2; D not certain. The germline V gene encodes CDR1 SGHAT and CDR2 FQDESV (reference sequence). CDR3 size: 14 residues. The CDR3 spells CASGFKGFGYGYTF. CDR3 bases: TGTGCCAGCGGCTTCAAGGGATTTGGCTATGGCTACACATTC.

This clonotype was seen a handful of times. The V call is TRBV6-5, the J call TRBJ2-7; 7 positions agree with TRBD1. Trimming cost V 0 bases and J 3 bases; bases outside gene matches: 2. This CDR3 spans 14 amino acids. Germline V gene sequence: CDR1 MNHEY, CDR2 SVGAGI. CDR3 bases: TGTGCCAGCAGTTACTCGGCAGGGGGCTACGAGCAGTACTTC. It codes for CASSYSAGGYEQYF.

About this clonotype: Because it lacks the conserved phenylalanine or tryptophan at the end, this CDR3 is likely a read error. The chain couples TRBV10-2 to TRBJ2-2, with 8 positions matching TRBD1. Germline V gives CDR1 WSHSY, CDR2 SAAADI. The length of the CDR3 is 17 residues. In DNA, the CDR3 is TGTGCCAGCATCAGGACCCGACAGGGGAAGAACACCGGGGAGCTGTTTATT. Encoded protein: CASIRTRQGKNTGELFI.

With regard to this clonotype: One end of the junction does not line up with germline, which may come from a read error. The V gene is TRBV4-2, the J gene TRBJ2-1, with 9 bases lining up with TRBD2. The CDR3 covers 15 residues. Germline loops: CDR1 LGHNA, CDR2 YNFKEQ. In DNA form, the CDR3 reads TGCGCCAGCAGATTACGGACTAGCGACCACAATGAGCAGTTCTTC. This gives the protein CASRLRTSDHNEQFF.

Note on this clonotype: The junction departs from germline at one end; a sequencing error may be responsible. The chain employs TRBV28 and TRBJ2-2; D perhaps matches TRBD2 (6 bases). CDR1 is MDHEN and CDR2 is SYDVKM in the germline V gene. CDR3 length: 14 amino acids. The CDR3 DNA follows: TGTGCCGGCAGTGTGACTAGTGCGACCGGGGAGCTGTTTTTT. Protein: CAGSVTSATGELFF.

On this clonotype: The conserved final phenylalanine or tryptophan is absent from the CDR3, which likely points to a read error. The limits of the CDR3 on the DNA are not certain, so only TCRdb's listed CDR3 is given. The chain combines TRBV6-5 with TRBJ2-6; TRBD2 is taken as the D call from the table, unchecked against the DNA. The V gene's germline CDR1 is MNHEY and CDR2 SVGAGI. The CDR3 length equals 13 residues, ends included. CDR3 sequence: CASTERGANVLAS.

Regarding this clonotype: Here the CDR3 omits its conserved ending phenylalanine or tryptophan, so a read error is the likely source. V gene TRBV11-2 combines with J gene TRBJ2-7; TRBD1 might be the D (5 bases). The germline V and J ends were trimmed by 3 bases and 7 bases, with 19 bases remaining between them. This CDR3 is built from 15 residues. The V gene's germline CDR1 is SGHAT and CDR2 FQNNGV. In nucleotides, the CDR3 is TGTGCCAGCAGCTTCATGACAGATCCGGTCTATGAGCAGTACTAC. Translation: CASSFMTDPVYEQYY.

The chain has TRBV6-1 and TRBJ2-2; 8 bases match TRBD1. This CDR3 has 15 amino acids. J lost 5 bases, V lost 8 bases, and 10 bases had no gene match. Germline assignment: CDR1 MNHNS and CDR2 SASEGT. The CDR3, as DNA: TGTGCCAGCCGAGAGATGCAGGGGGCAACCGGGGAGCTGTTTTTT. This encodes CASREMQGATGELFF.

V and J are TRBV11-2 and TRBJ1-1, with D perhaps matching TRBD1 (6 bases). The CDR3 runs to 15 residues. Trimming shortened V by 2 bases and J by 11 bases, and 21 bases separated the two germline ends. The V gene's germline CDR1 is SGHAT and CDR2 FQNNGV. CDR3 DNA: TGTGCCAGCAGCTTAAGACAGGACCTGAACACCGATGCTTTCTTT. The encoded protein is CASSLRQDLNTDAFF. Combining the CDR3 with reference TRBV11-2 and TRBJ1-1 gives the whole variable domain EAGVAQSPRYKIIEKRQSVAFWCNPISGHATLYWYQQILGQGPKLLIQFQNNGVVDDSQLPKDRFSAERLKGVDSTLKIQPAKLEDSAVYLCASSLRQDLNTDAFFGQGTRLTVV.

Comments on this clonotype: Because the CDR3 is missing its conserved closing phenylalanine or tryptophan, this is likely a read error. The rearrangement joins TRBV10-2 to TRBJ2-3; no clear D gene. Trimming left V 0 bases short and J 4 bases short, with 11 bases between. The CDR3 extends over 15 amino acids. Germline V gene lookup returns CDR1 WSHSY and CDR2 SAAADI. The CDR3 is CASSESMAVADTQYL. The CDR3, as DNA: TGCGCCAGCAGTGAGTCGATGGCAGTGGCAGATACGCAGTATTTA.

As concerns this clonotype: Sequence at one end of the junction differs from germline and may be a read error. V is TRBV12-3 or TRBV12-4 and J is TRBJ1-1, with D possibly TRBD1 on 6 matching bases. This CDR3 has 13 amino acids. In DNA form, the CDR3 reads TGTACCAGCAGTAGGGGGGCAGGGACTGAAGCTTTCTTT. This codes for CTSSRGAGTEAFF.

This clonotype was seen just once. The genes are TRBV4-3 and TRBJ2-3; possibly TRBD2 for D (6 bases). CDR1 and CDR2 from the germline V gene are LGHNA and YSLEER. V lost 4 bases and J 2 bases, leaving 22 bases between the germline ends. The CDR3 sequence is 18 residues long. The CDR3 DNA reads TGCGCCAGCAGCCCGGCTGATACTAGCAGGAGGGCCACAGATACGCAGTATTTT. Protein: CASSPADTSRRATDTQYF.

Comment on this clonotype: A junction end diverges from the germline sequence, so it may reflect a read error. The V gene is TRBV6-2 or TRBV6-3, the J gene TRBJ2-5; TRBD2 agrees at 9 bases. Per the germline V gene, CDR1 is MNHEY and CDR2 is SVGEGT. This CDR3 has 17 amino acids. CDR3 sequence reads: CASSYQAGGWDQETHYF. The CDR3 DNA is TGTGCCAGCAGTTACCAAGCGGGGGGCTGGGACCAAGAGACCCATTACTTC.

In the case of this clonotype: A much larger clone differs from this one at a single base, so this may be a read error. This chain uses TRBV6-5 with TRBJ1-2; 7 bases fit TRBD1. This CDR3 has 15 residues. The germline V gene encodes CDR1 MNHEY and CDR2 SVGAGI. In DNA form, the CDR3 reads TGTACCAGCAGTCGACCCTCGACAGGGAGCTATGGCTACACCTTC. Residues: CTSSRPSTGSYGYTF.

V and J are TRBV5-6 and TRBJ2-5, with 11 bases fitting TRBD2. This CDR3 has 15 residues. After removal of 7 bases from V and 2 bases from J, the junction contained 7 bases not matched to a gene. Germline-derived CDR1 and CDR2 are SGHDT and YYEEEE. CDR3 sequence reads: CASGASGRNQETQYF. CDR3 in DNA: TGTGCCAGCGGAGCTAGCGGGAGGAATCAAGAGACCCAGTACTTC. Complete variable domain (other parts from reference TRBV5-6 and TRBJ2-5): DAGVTQSPTHLIKTRGQQVTLRCSPKSGHDTVSWYQQALGQGPQFIFQYYEEEERQRGNFPDRFSGHQFPNYSSELNVNALLLGDSALYLCASGASGRNQETQYFGPGTRLLVL.

The chain uses TRBV6-2 or TRBV6-3 and TRBJ2-3, with 12 bases identical to TRBD2. J lost 4 bases, V lost 6 bases, and 14 bases had no gene match. The CDR3 extends over 18 amino acids. Germline CDR1 MNHEY, CDR2 SVGEGT. The CDR3 nucleotides are TGTGCCAGCAGCCTCCTCCGACTAGCGGGAGTGGGGGCAGATACGCAGTATTTT. Translated, it gives CASSLLRLAGVGADTQYF.

About this clonotype itself: Given the absence of the conserved phenylalanine or tryptophan at the CDR3 end, a read error is likely. CDR3 in amino acids: CASSHAGSTSYEQYL. For the CDR3, the DNA is TGTGCCAGCAGCCATGCCGGCAGTACCTCCTACGAGCAGTACCTC. The chain joins TRBV4-1 to TRBJ2-7, with D unclear. This CDR3 is 15 amino acids long. Looked up from germline, CDR1 is MGHRA and CDR2 is YSYEKL.